The source of this T cell receptor beta chain is a study of blood T cell repertoires in COVID-19. About the study: From the United States, Italy and Spain came samples of acute and convalescent COVID-19. From T cells, B-cell-depleted T cells, or PBMCs came the material, which was cDNA or gDNA.

Patients from Seattle were sampled longitudinally, starting during active infection. Per the original methods: Counts of nucleated cells, estimated from reference gene primer amplification, were obtained. The assay was immunoSEQ multiplex PCR, and TCRdb's table has in-frame clones only and misses some. V and J calls plus clone size are reproduced from that table; the DNA served to infer D and trimming. Of some 180,000 clones in the sample, just under 85% were seen once. The CDR3 is 15 amino acids. V gave up 2 bases and J gave up 1 base, with 9 bases separating them. Germline loops: CDR1 SGHTA, CDR2 FQGTGA.

This rearrangement joins TRBV7-3 to TRBJ2-1; D is perhaps TRBD2 (6 bases). The clonotype originates from a woman aged 80 or over with COVID-19, enrolled during active disease. The sample was peripheral blood. The CDR3, as DNA: TGTGCCAGCAGCTTACCCGGGGGATCCTACAATGAGCAGTTCTTC. Translating gives CASSLPGGSYNEQFF.